The 19 T cell receptor gamma chains listed next were all sequenced from one sample in a study of Vδ1+ human thymocytes. Findings and caveats of the study: Thymic TRG and TRD repertoires appeared highly polyclonal.

These TCRs are of unknown antigen specificity. Extracted RNA was reverse transcribed into cDNA. Pooled V-gene forward primers with one constant-region reverse primer generated the CDR3 amplicons by multiplex PCR. With CATT, TCRdb re-called clones from the multiplex PCR reads. Of about 36,000 gamma-chain clones in the sample, around 20% are singletons; the top ten hold roughly 2%. The specimen was Vdelta1+ gamma-delta thymocytes from the thymus. Subset defined: FACS-sorted CD3+ TCRalphabeta- TCRVdelta1+ TCRVdelta2- thymocytes. These receptors originate from a girl under three years old who had congenital heart surgery.

This clone was picked up a small number of times. With only one base between it and a far larger clone, this is likely a read error. The chain joins TRGV3 to TRGJ1 or TRGJ2. The J segment lost 3 bases and the V segment lost 1 base, leaving 3 bases of the junction unmatched. This CDR3 has 13 amino acids. The germline gives CDR1 VTNTFY, CDR2 YDVSTARD (reference sequence). CDR3 amino acids: CATWDSPYYKKLF. The CDR3 nucleotides are TGTGCCACCTGGGACAGTCCTTATTATAAGAAACTCTTT.

This clone was counted between two and nine times. The sample contains more than one DNA sequence encoding this CDR3. V is TRGV3 and J is TRGJ1 or TRGJ2. Germline CDR1 and CDR2: VTNTFY and YDVSTARD (reference sequence). CDR3 size: 12 residues. After removal of 0 bases from V and 10 bases from J, the junction contained 6 bases not matched to a gene. Written as DNA, the CDR3 is TGTGCCACCTGGGACAGGCTAAGGAAGAAACTCTTT. Residues: CATWDRLRKKLF.

This clone was found a few times. Different DNA sequences within this sample yield the same CDR3. V usage is TRGV9 and J usage is TRGJ1 or TRGJ2. Trimming cost V 5 bases and J 6 bases; bases outside gene matches: 4. The germline V gene has CDR1 GITISATS and CDR2 ISYDGTV (reference sequence). The CDR3 is made up of 11 amino acids. The CDR3: CALWVRYKKLF. The DNA for the CDR3 is TGTGCCTTGTGGGTACGTTATAAGAAACTCTTT.

A word on this clone: A read error may produce the germline difference seen at one junction end. The sample holds other DNA sequences that translate to the same CDR3. The chain combines TRGV2 with TRGJP2. The CDR3 has 14 amino acids. Per the germline V gene, CDR1 is EGSNGY and CDR2 is YDSYNSKV. The CDR3 region is CATWDGRRDWIKTF. The CDR3 coding sequence is TGTGCCACCTGGGACGGGCGTCGTGATTGGATCAAGACGTTC.

The V gene is TRGV2, the J gene TRGJ1 or TRGJ2. This CDR3 is 15 amino acids long. Losses at the gene ends were 0 bases for V and 3 bases for J; bases not matched to a gene: 8. Germline CDR1 and CDR2: EGSNGY and YDSYNSKV. CDR3 sequence (DNA): TGTGCCACCTGGGACGGGGGGCAATTTTATTATAAGAAACTCTTT. Protein sequence: CATWDGGQFYYKKLF.

In its sample, this clone is medium-sized (0.01 to 0.1%). A much larger clone lies a single base off, so this may be a read error. Within the sample, other DNA sequences also encode this same CDR3. This chain joins TRGV3 and TRGJ1 or TRGJ2. This CDR3 region has 12 residues. Per germline, CDR1 VTNTFY and CDR2 YDVSTARD (reference sequence). V trimming: 3 bases; J trimming: 3 bases; junction bases outside the gene matches: 2. The CDR3: CATWDAYYKKLF. The DNA for the CDR3 is TGTGCCACCTGGGACGCTTATTATAAGAAACTCTTT.

Regarding this clone: The junction differs from germline at one of its ends, possibly a read error. The chain employs TRGV9 and TRGJ1 or TRGJ2. Germline loops: CDR1 GITISATS, CDR2 ISYDGTV (reference sequence). The CDR3 is 13 residues long. CDR3 DNA: TGTGCCTTGTTGGAGGCCCGTTATTATAAGAAACTCTTT. Amino acid sequence: CALLEARYYKKLF.

This clone was counted between two and nine times. V and J are TRGV3 and TRGJ1 or TRGJ2. The CDR3 has 12 amino acids. CDR1 is VTNTFY, CDR2 YDVSTARD, per germline (reference sequence). The J segment lost 6 bases and the V segment lost 9 bases, leaving 11 bases of the junction unmatched. CDR3 loop: CATPYGGYKKLF. The CDR3 DNA reads TGTGCCACCCCGTATGGAGGTTATAAGAAACTCTTT.

This clone was observed a handful of times. The rearrangement joins TRGV8 to TRGJ1 or TRGJ2. The V segment lost 4 bases and the J segment 3 bases; nucleotides outside the gene matches: 9. The CDR3 is made up of 14 amino acids. Germline CDR1 reads VENAVY; CDR2 reads YDSYNSRV. As DNA, the CDR3 is TGTGCCACCTGGGACTTATCCTTTTATTATAAGAAACTCTTT. It codes for CATWDLSFYYKKLF.

This clone was observed a few times. The chain employs TRGV4 and TRGJ1 or TRGJ2. This CDR3 has 13 amino acids. Per germline, CDR1 EGSTGY and CDR2 YDSYTSSV. The ends lost 2 bases at V and 6 bases at J; junction bases unmatched: 7. CDR3 amino acids: CATWDVPGYKKLF. CDR3 in DNA: TGTGCCACCTGGGATGTGCCTGGTTATAAGAAACTCTTT.

The chain is built from TRGV4 and TRGJ1 or TRGJ2. CDR3 length equals 14 residues. Losses at the gene ends were 0 bases for V and 4 bases for J; bases not matched to a gene: 6. Germline V gene data show CDR1 as EGSTGY and CDR2 as YDSYTSSV. CDR3 protein: CATWDGRLYYKKLF. In DNA, the CDR3 is TGTGCCACCTGGGATGGGCGACTGTATTATAAGAAACTCTTT.

In the case of this clone: A much larger clonotype is one base distant, so this may be a read error. Other nucleotide sequences in the sample specify the same CDR3. V is TRGV4 and J is TRGJ1 or TRGJ2. The germline V gene has CDR1 EGSTGY and CDR2 YDSYTSSV. Losses at the gene ends were 4 bases for V and 6 bases for J; bases not matched to a gene: 12. CDR3 length: 14 residues. For the CDR3, the DNA is TGTGCCACCTGGGACGGGCCGGGGTGTTATAAGAAACTCTTT. Translating gives CATWDGPGCYKKLF.

The J gene is TRGJ1 or TRGJ2, the V gene TRGV3. This CDR3 region has 13 residues. Germline values: CDR1 VTNTFY, CDR2 YDVSTARD (reference sequence). V dropped 1 base and J dropped 5; count of bases not matched to a gene: 5. CDR3: CATWDSGHYKKLF. CDR3 in DNA: TGTGCCACCTGGGACAGTGGCCATTATAAGAAACTCTTT.

V and J are TRGV8 and TRGJ1 or TRGJ2. Per the germline V gene, CDR1 is VENAVY and CDR2 is YDSYNSRV. The trim removed 0 bases at V and 10 bases at J, leaving 12 bases unmatched. The CDR3 is made up of 14 amino acids. CDR3 in DNA: TGTGCCACCTGGGATAGGCCGGGGCAACTCAAGAAACTCTTT. Translating gives CATWDRPGQLKKLF.

V is TRGV9 and J is TRGJ1 or TRGJ2. V shed 2 bases, J shed 3 bases, and the junction held 10 bases outside the gene matches. The CDR3 loop spans 15 amino acids. Germline V gives CDR1 GITISATS, CDR2 ISYDGTV (reference sequence). This CDR3 is CALWEAPRRYYKKLF. The CDR3 nucleotides are TGTGCCTTGTGGGAGGCGCCCCGTCGTTATTATAAGAAACTCTTT.

To note about this clone: The sample carries other DNA sequences with the same CDR3. V and J are TRGV4 and TRGJ1 or TRGJ2. Germline CDR1 reads EGSTGY; CDR2 reads YDSYTSSV. This CDR3 comprises 10 residues. V was clipped by 2 bases and J by 11 bases; unmatched bases: 3. As DNA, the CDR3 is TGTGCCACCTGGGATGTTGAGAAACTCTTT. It is translated as CATWDVEKLF.

This clone has ten or more counts. Different DNA sequences within this sample yield the same CDR3. The chain joins TRGV2 to TRGJ1 or TRGJ2. The V and J ends lost 0 bases and 11 bases, in that order; junction bases with no gene match: 4. CDR3 length: 11 amino acids. The germline CDR1 and CDR2 sequences are EGSNGY and YDSYNSKV. The CDR3 loop reads CATWDGREKLF. Here the CDR3 DNA reads TGTGCCACCTGGGACGGGCGTGAGAAACTCTTT.

This clone was seen a few times. The chain uses TRGV3 and TRGJ1 or TRGJ2. This CDR3 has 12 amino acids. J gave up 6 bases and V 4 bases, and 6 bases lay outside the gene matches. Germline CDR1 reads VTNTFY; CDR2 reads YDVSTARD (reference sequence). The CDR3, as DNA: TGTGCCACCTGGGATACGTGTTATAAGAAACTCTTT. This encodes CATWDTCYKKLF.

J is TRGJ1 or TRGJ2 and V is TRGV4. V gave up 1 base and J gave up 12 bases; unmatched junction bases: 6. Germline lookup yields CDR1 EGSTGY and CDR2 YDSYTSSV. The CDR3 length is 11 residues. CDR3 coding DNA: TGTGCCACCTGGGATGGTAGTAGGAAACTCTTT. Amino acid sequence: CATWDGSRKLF.